This T cell receptor beta chain is drawn from a study of blood T cells in healthy people across ages (dated by TCRdb to about 2015). Background on the whole study: In model experiments, template switching captured roughly one uniquely barcoded TCR beta cDNA molecule for every two T cells. Two additional independent replicas of 1 million unique cDNA reads from the same blood draw were analyzed for two donors (one aged 18 to 30 and one aged 80 or older). Donors were grouped into four age groups: young (average approximately 15 years), middle-aged (roughly 40), aged (62) and long-lived (about 89). Using deep sequencing normalized with unique cDNA molecular identifiers, the study measured how TCR beta repertoire diversity changes with age. General findings and caveats noted by the study authors: There was a strong correlation between observed TCR beta diversity and the percentage of naive T cells measured by flow cytometry. Compared with the aged group, the long-lived group had more naive CD4+ T cells, fewer expanded clones and increased TCR diversity, a pattern suggesting age selection. Observed TCR beta diversity per million T cells fell roughly linearly with age, and a significant reduction was already apparent by age about 43. Because the CMV infection status of the donors was unknown, age-related changes in expanded clonotypes may potentially have been confounded. Estimates of total diversity based on one million sequenced T cells were regarded as lower bounds and as underestimates. Because profiling used bulk unsorted PBMCs, naive and antigen-experienced compartments could not be compared conclusively.

The roughly 42 donors, aged 6 to 90 years, were systemically healthy Caucasian individuals from Russia. About 9.1 milliliters of peripheral blood were collected from each donor into EDTA-treated Vacutainer tubes. Ficoll-Paque density-gradient centrifugation was used to isolate PBMCs, with at least 7 million per sample. Trizol reagent was used to extract total RNA from PBMCs, with at least 6 micrograms per sample. Naive CD45RAhigh/CD27high T cell percentages were measured by flow cytometry on a PBMC aliquot from every donor. To prepare the library, 5' RACE was applied. The data were produced on an Illumina HiSeq 2500. A second roughly 6 to 11 cycle PCR used a sample-barcoded 5' primer and a J-beta primer mix. A unique molecular identifier was introduced onto each TCR beta cDNA molecule by a template-switch 5' adaptor carrying 12 random nucleotides. Each sample yielded at least 2.5 million CDR3-containing paired-end reads. All of the RNA was converted into first-strand cDNA using the Mint cDNA synthesis kit, with a TRBC-specific oligonucleotide serving as the primer. Following uracil-DNA glycosylase treatment, all cDNA underwent a first 18-cycle PCR with the universal primers M1SS and BC2_uni_R. From the authors' description of their analysis: For normalization, 1 million high-quality reads were randomly selected from each sample, with every read carrying a distinct molecular identifier. Instead of being binned into consensus sequences, reads that shared molecular identifiers were thrown out. MiTCR, with a Q25 quality threshold and the strictest error-elimination algorithm, was used for CDR3 identification, clonotype clustering and error correction. A nonparametric unseen species model with Euler transformation was used to estimate lower-bound total TCR beta diversity. Using fastp at Q25 and MiXCR, TCRdb reprocessed the public reads and kept productive beta chains. Merged by CDR3 protein, the rows form single entries marked with the most common genes and DNA. TCRdb's processing, not the authors', yielded these V and J calls. This sample comprises over 750,000 distinct CDR3 sequences, around 25% of them detected only once. The ten largest clones add up to 8% to 10% of the sample.

Only a few counts were recorded for this clonotype. No antigen is known for it. No base quality values were provided; no much bigger clone lies one nucleotide off. Deletion took 3 bases off V and 4 bases off J, with a span of 9 bases between the germline ends. CDR1 and CDR2 are read off the germline V gene as SGHVS and FQNEAQ. Including the terminal cysteine and phenylalanine, the CDR3 comprises 13 residues. Left in the record is the CDR3 DNA by itself, 39 bases read in frame from the first base. The sample was also reused in another study, on T cells of mothers and their children. Drawing on the second study: Donors were nine systemically healthy Caucasian individuals: three mothers and their six children. cDNA synthesis used all of the extracted RNA, with around 1.4 ug of RNA in each 15 ul reaction. In the second PCR, sample barcodes and 2-4 random nucleotides were introduced via the M1S primer. More than 8 million TCR beta CDR3 reads were obtained from each mother, and about 3 million reads were obtained from each child. Thymic selection shapes the output of TCR recombination in a similar way in related and unrelated pairs, and inherited differences have a minor effect. Related mother-child pairs always showed normalized repertoire overlap that was slightly higher than in unrelated mother-child pairs, though the difference was never significant. With a sensitivity of approximately 93 clones per million clonotypes, no persistent microchimeric T cell clones were detected. The study used deep NGS to compare TCR beta repertoires of mothers and children, seeking features distinguishing related mother-child pairs from unrelated individuals. Mothers averaged roughly 36 +/- 4 years of age and children averaged around 10 +/- 4 years. After adapters were ligated using NEBNext reagents, the libraries underwent 100+100 nt paired-end sequencing on an Illumina HiSeq 2000. Mother and child libraries were prepared a month apart and sequenced in separate runs to prevent cross-contamination. For each donor, between about 500,000 and 2,200,000 distinct TCR beta clonotypes were identified. Naive TCR beta clonotypes were estimated from low-frequency clonotypes matched to each donor's FACS-determined naive share, without sorting.

The sample consisted of blood. This receptor was identified in a boy younger than 18 in good health. In this chain, TRBV7-8 is recombined with TRBJ1-2; too little of a D gene remains to name it. CDR3 reads: CASSFYRSYGYTF. The DNA sequence is TGTGCCAGCAGCTTTTACCGTAGCTATGGCTACACCTTC. With all but the CDR3 taken from the reference TRBV7-8 and TRBJ1-2 genes, the full variable domain is: GAGVSQSPRYKVAKRGQDVALRCDPISGHVSLFWYQQALGQGPEFLTYFQNEAQLDKSGLPSDRFFAERPEGSVSTLKIQRTQQEDSAVYLCASSFYRSYGYTFGSGTRLTVV.